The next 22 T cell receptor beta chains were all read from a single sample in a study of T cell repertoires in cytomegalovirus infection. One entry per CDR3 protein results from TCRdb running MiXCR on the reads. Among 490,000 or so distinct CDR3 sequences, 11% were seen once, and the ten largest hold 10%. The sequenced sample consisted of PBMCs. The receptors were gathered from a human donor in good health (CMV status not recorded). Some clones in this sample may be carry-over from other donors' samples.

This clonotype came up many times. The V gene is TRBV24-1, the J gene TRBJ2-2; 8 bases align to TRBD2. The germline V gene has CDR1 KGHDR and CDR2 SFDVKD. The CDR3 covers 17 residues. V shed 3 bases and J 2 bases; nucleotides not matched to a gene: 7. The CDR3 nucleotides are TGTGCCACCAGTGATATCCCGGGACTAGGAAACACCGGGGAGCTGTTTTTT. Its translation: CATSDIPGLGNTGELFF.

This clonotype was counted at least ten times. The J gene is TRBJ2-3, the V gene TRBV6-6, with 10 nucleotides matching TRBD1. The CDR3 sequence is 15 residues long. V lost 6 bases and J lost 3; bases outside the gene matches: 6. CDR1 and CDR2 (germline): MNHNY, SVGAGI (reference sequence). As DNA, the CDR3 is TGTGCCAGCAGCCTACAGGACAGGGGGACAGATACGCAGTATTTT. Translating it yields CASSLQDRGTDTQYF.

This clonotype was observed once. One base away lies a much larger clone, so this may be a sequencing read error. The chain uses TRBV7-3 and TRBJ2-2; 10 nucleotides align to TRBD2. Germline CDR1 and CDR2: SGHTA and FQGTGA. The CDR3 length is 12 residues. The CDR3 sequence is CASCLAGGRLFF. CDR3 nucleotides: TGTGCCAGCTGCTTAGCGGGAGGAAGGCTGTTTTTT.

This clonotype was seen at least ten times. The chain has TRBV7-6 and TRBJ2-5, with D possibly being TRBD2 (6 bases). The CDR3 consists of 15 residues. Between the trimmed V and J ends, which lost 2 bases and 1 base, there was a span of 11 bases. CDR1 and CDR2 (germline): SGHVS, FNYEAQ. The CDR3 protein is CASSLFTSSQETQYF. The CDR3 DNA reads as TGTGCCAGCAGCTTATTTACTAGCTCCCAAGAGACCCAGTACTTC.

In nucleotides, the CDR3 is TGTGCCAGCAGTCCTAGACTAACGGGAGAAAAAAATGAGCAGTTCTTC. It translates to CASSPRLTGEKNEQFF. The rearrangement links TRBV28 to TRBJ2-1; a weak D match, TRBD2 (6 bases). The germline V and J ends were trimmed by 5 bases and 7 bases, with 21 bases remaining between them. From germline, CDR1 is MDHEN and CDR2 SYDVKM. The CDR3 spans 16 residues.

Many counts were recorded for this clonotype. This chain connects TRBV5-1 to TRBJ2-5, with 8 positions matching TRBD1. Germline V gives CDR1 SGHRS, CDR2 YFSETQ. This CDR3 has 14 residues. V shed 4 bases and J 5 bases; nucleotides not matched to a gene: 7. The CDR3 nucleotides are TGCGCCAGCAGCGCCGGACAGGGAATGGAGACCCAGTACTTC. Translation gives CASSAGQGMETQYF.

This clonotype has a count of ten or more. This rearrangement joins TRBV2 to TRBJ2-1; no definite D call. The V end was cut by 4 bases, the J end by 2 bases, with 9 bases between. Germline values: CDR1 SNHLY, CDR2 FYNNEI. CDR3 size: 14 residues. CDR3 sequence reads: CASSAYIAYNEQFF. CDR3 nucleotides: TGTGCCAGCAGTGCATACATCGCCTACAATGAGCAGTTCTTC.

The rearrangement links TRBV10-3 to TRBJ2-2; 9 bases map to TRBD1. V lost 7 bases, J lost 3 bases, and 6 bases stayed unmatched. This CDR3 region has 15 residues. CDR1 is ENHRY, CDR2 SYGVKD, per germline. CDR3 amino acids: CAITPGQGDTGELFF. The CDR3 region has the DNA TGTGCCATCACCCCGGGACAGGGTGACACCGGGGAGCTGTTTTTT.

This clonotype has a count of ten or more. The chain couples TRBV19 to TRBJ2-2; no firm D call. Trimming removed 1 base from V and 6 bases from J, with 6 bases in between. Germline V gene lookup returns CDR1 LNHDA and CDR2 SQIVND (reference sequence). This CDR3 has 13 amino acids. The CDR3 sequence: CASSIARAGELFF. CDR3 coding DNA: TGTGCCAGTAGTATAGCAAGGGCCGGGGAGCTGTTTTTT. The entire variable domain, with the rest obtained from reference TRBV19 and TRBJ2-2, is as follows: DGGITQSPKYLFRKEGQNVTLSCEQNLNHDAMYWYRQDPGQGLRLIYYSQIVNDFQKGDIAEGYSVSREKKESFPLTVTSAQKNPTAFYLCASSIARAGELFFGEGSRLTVL.

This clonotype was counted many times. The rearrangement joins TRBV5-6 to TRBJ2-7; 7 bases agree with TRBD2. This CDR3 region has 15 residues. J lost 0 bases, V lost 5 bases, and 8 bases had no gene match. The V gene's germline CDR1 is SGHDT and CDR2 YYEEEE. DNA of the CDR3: TGTGCCAGCAGGAGTAGCGGGCTAAGCTCCTACGAGCAGTACTTC. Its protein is CASRSSGLSSYEQYF.

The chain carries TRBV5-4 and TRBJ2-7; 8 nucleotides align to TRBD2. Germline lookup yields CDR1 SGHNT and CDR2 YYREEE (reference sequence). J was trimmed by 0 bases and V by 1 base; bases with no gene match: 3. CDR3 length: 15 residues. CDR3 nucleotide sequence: TGTGCCAGCAGCTTGAAGCGGGAGACCTCCTACGAGCAGTACTTC. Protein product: CASSLKRETSYEQYF.

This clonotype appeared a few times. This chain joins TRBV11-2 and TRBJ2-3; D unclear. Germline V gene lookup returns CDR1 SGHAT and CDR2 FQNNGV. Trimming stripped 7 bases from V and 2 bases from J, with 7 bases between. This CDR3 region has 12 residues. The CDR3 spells CASNSNTDTQYF. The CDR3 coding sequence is TGTGCCAGCAATTCGAACACAGATACGCAGTATTTT.

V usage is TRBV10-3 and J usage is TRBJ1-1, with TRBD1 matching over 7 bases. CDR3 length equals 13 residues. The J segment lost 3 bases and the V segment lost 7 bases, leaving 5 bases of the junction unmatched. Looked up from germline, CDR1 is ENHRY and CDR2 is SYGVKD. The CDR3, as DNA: TGTGCCATCAAGGAGGGGACAGACACTGAAGCTTTCTTT. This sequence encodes CAIKEGTDTEAFF.

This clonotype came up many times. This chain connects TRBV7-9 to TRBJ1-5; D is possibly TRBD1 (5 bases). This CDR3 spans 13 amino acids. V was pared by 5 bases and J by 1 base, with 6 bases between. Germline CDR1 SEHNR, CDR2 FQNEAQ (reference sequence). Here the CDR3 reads CASSRDSNQPQHF. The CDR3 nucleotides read TGTGCCAGCAGCAGGGACAGCAATCAGCCCCAGCATTTT.

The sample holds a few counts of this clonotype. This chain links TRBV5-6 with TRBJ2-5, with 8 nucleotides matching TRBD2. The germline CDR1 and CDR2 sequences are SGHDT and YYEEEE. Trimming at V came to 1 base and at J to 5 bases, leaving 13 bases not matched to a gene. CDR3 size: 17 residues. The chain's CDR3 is CASSLSGAGGVRETQYF. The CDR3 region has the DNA TGTGCCAGCAGCTTGAGCGGTGCGGGAGGAGTTCGGGAGACCCAGTACTTC.

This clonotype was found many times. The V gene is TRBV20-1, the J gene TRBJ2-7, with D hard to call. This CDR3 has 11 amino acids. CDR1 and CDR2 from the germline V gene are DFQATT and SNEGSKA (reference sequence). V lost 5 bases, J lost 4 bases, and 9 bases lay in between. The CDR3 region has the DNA TGCAGTGCTCCTTTGAGGTACGAGCAGTACTTC. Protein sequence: CSAPLRYEQYF.

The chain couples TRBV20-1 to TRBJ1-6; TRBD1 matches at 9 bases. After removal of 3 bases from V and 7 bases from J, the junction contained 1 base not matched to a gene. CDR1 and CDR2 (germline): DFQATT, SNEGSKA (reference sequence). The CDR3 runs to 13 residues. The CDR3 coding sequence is TGCAGTGCTAGGGGGACAGGGAATTCACCCCTCCACTTT. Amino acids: CSARGTGNSPLHF.

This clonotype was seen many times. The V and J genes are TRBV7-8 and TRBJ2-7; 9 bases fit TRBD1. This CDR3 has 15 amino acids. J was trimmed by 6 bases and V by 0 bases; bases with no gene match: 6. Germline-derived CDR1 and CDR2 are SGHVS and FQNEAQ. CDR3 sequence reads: CASSLALGTGREQYF. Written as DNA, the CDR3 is TGTGCCAGCAGCTTAGCACTAGGGACAGGGCGCGAGCAGTACTTC. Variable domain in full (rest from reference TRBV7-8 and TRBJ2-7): GAGVSQSPRYKVAKRGQDVALRCDPISGHVSLFWYQQALGQGPEFLTYFQNEAQLDKSGLPSDRFFAERPEGSVSTLKIQRTQQEDSAVYLCASSLALGTGREQYFGPGTRLTVT.

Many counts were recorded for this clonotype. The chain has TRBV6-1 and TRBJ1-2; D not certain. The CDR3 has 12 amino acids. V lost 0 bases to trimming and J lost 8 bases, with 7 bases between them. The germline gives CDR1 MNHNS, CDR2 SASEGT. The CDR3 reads CASSEAVGGYTF. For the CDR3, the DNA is TGTGCCAGCAGTGAAGCGGTGGGAGGCTACACCTTC.

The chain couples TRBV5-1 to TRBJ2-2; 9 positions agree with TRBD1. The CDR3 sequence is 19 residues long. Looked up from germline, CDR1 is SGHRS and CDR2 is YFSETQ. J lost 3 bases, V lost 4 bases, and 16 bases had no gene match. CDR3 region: CASSGWDRVSQRDTGELFF. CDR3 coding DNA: TGCGCCAGCAGCGGGTGGGACAGGGTATCTCAGCGCGACACCGGGGAGCTGTTTTTT.

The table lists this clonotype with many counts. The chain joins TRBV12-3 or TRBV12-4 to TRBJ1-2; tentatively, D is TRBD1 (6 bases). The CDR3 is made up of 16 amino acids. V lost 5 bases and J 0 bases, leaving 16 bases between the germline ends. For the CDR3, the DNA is TGTGCCAGCAGTCGCCTGTCAGGGGTAGCTAACTATGGCTACACCTTC. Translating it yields CASSRLSGVANYGYTF.

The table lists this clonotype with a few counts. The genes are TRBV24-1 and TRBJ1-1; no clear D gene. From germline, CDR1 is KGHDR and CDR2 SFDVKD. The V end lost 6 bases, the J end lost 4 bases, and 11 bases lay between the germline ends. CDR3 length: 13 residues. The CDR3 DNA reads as TGTGCCACCAGTCCCCCCTTCGGCACTGAAGCTTTCTTT. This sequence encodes CATSPPFGTEAFF.